This is a list of T cell receptor beta chains from one sample in a study of T cells of healthy individuals. TCRdb redid the calling of the 5' RACE reads with MiXCR, one entry per CDR3 protein. This table holds approximately 89,000 distinct CDR3 sequences, 4% to 5.5% found once. These TCRs come from a female donor in good health. CDR3s include the opening cysteine and the closing phenylalanine or tryptophan. The order of the fields is clone size, J gene, V gene, D gene, CDR3 DNA, CDR3 protein. The D gene is left open where the match is weak. Expanded clones get a size class; other rows say once, few or many, or leave the size out.

>-|TRBJ1-2|TRBV5-1|-
TGCGCCAGCAGCGAACTTGGACAGCCGGCCTATGGCTACACCTTC
CASSELGQPAYGYTF
>many|TRBJ2-6|TRBV12-3/TRBV12-4|-
TGTGCCAGCAGTTTGGGCAGGTCTTCTGGGGCCAACGTCCTGACTTTC
CASSLGRSSGANVLTF
>many|TRBJ1-2|TRBV5-1|-
TGCGCCAGCAACCGGGGGGCCTCACCTACTAACTATGGCTACACCTTC
CASNRGASPTNYGYTF
>-|TRBJ2-5|TRBV4-3|TRBD2
TGCGCCAGCAGCCAAGATCCCTTCCTAGCGGGAGTTCAAGAGACCCAGTACTTC
CASSQDPFLAGVQETQYF
>many|TRBJ2-1|TRBV7-9|TRBD2
TGTGCCAGCAGCCCAAGACTAGCGAAAGGCTCCTACAATGAGCAGTTCTTC
CASSPRLAKGSYNEQFF
>few|TRBJ1-2|TRBV3-1|TRBD1
TGTGCCAGTAGCACCGGGACAGGCTATGGCTACACCTTC
CASSTGTGYGYTF
>many|TRBJ2-3|TRBV6-1|TRBD2
TGTGCCAGCAGGAGAAGGGCTCTTAGCGGGAGCAGCGGGGATACGCAGTATTTT
CASRRRALSGSSGDTQYF
>many|TRBJ2-1|TRBV10-3|TRBD2
TGTGCCATCAGTGAGTCGGGAGGGCCCGGTGAGCAGTTCTTC
CAISESGGPGEQFF
>many|TRBJ1-1|TRBV7-9|-
TGTGCCAGCAGCTTAGGACCCCTTGAAGCTTTCTTT
CASSLGPLEAFF
>many|TRBJ1-5|TRBV4-1|TRBD1
TGCGCCAGCAGCCAAGAGTCAGGGGGGCTGGGACAGCCCCAGCATTTT
CASSQESGGLGQPQHF
>many|TRBJ2-7|TRBV10-3|-
TGTGCCATCAGTCCTATCTCCGGATACGAGCAGTACTTC
CAISPISGYEQYF
>few|TRBJ2-1|TRBV5-1|TRBD2
TGCGCCAGCAGCTTGGGGGCTAGCGGGCAGTACAATGAGCAGTTCTTC
CASSLGASGQYNEQFF
>few|TRBJ1-2|TRBV7-6|-
TGTGCCAGCAGCTTAGCACAGGGTAACTATGGCTACACCTTC
CASSLAQGNYGYTF
>many|TRBJ2-5|TRBV12-3/TRBV12-4|TRBD2
TGTGCCAGCAGTTTCGGGACTAGCGGGAGGGGGGAGCAAGAGACCCAGTACTTC
CASSFGTSGRGEQETQYF
>many|TRBJ2-7|TRBV4-1|-
TGCGCCAGCAGCCAAGAGCCAGAAAACCCCTCGTACGAGCAGTACTTC
CASSQEPENPSYEQYF
>-|TRBJ1-2|TRBV5-4|TRBD1
TGTGCCAGCAGCCCCGGACAGGGAGAGATGCGTGGCTACACCTTC
CASSPGQGEMRGYTF
>many|TRBJ1-2|TRBV6-6|-
TGTGCCAGCACCGGGGGCGGCGGCTATGGCTACACCTTC
CASTGGGGYGYTF
>many|TRBJ2-7|TRBV6-2/TRBV6-3|TRBD2
TGTGCCAGCAGTTATCGAGCCAGCGGGAGGGCTAACGAGCAGTACTTC
CASSYRASGRANEQYF
>-|TRBJ2-3|TRBV5-1|-
TGCGCCAGCAGCTTGGTAGCGGGACAGCTAAGCACAGATACGCAGTATTTT
CASSLVAGQLSTDTQYF
>many|TRBJ2-3|TRBV7-6|TRBD2
TGTGCCAGCAGCTTAAGCGAACTAGCGGGAGGCCATACGCAGTATTTT
CASSLSELAGGHTQYF
>few|TRBJ2-1|TRBV30|-
TGTGCTCAGGAACAGGCGGCGACCTACAATGAGCAGTTCTTC
CAQEQAATYNEQFF
>-|TRBJ1-1|TRBV18|-
TGTGCCAGCTCACCGAGAGGGATGCGGAACACTGAAGCTTTCTTT
CASSPRGMRNTEAFF
>many|TRBJ1-5|TRBV27|-
TGTGCCAGCAGTTTATGGGAGGGACAAGCCCAGCATTTT
CASSLWEGQAQHF
>-|TRBJ2-5|TRBV27|TRBD2
TGTGCCAGCAGTTCGTCAGGTAGCGGGTGGCGGGCCCAGTACTTC
CASSSSGSGWRAQYF
>many|TRBJ2-7|TRBV7-9|-
TGTGCCAGCAGTACGACTCTAGAAGGGTCCTACGAGCAGTACTTC
CASSTTLEGSYEQYF
>few|TRBJ2-3|TRBV28|-
TGTGCCAGCAGTTTGGAGGGCCCACCAGATACGCAGTATTTT
CASSLEGPPDTQYF
>-|TRBJ1-5|TRBV28|-
TGTGCCAGCAGTTTAAACGTGGCCCAGCATTTT
CASSLNVAQHF
>many|TRBJ2-7|TRBV28|TRBD1
TGTGCCAGCAGTTTGACAGGGAGCTACGAGCAGTACTTC
CASSLTGSYEQYF
>many|TRBJ2-7|TRBV5-4|-
TGTGCCAGCAGCTTGGGGGACCTTGGACCCGACGAGCAGTACTTC
CASSLGDLGPDEQYF
>many|TRBJ2-1|TRBV7-3|-
TGTGCCAGCAGCTCTACCCGGGACCTCCTTTCCGGGGAGCAGTTCTTC
CASSSTRDLLSGEQFF
>few|TRBJ2-1|TRBV20-1|-
TGCAGTGCTAGCGACGGGCGGTACAATGAGCAGTTCTTC
CSASDGRYNEQFF
>few|TRBJ2-2|TRBV9|-
TGTGCCAGCAGCGCAACTAGTAGTCCCGGGGAGCTGTTTTTT
CASSATSSPGELFF
>many|TRBJ2-1|TRBV11-2|TRBD2
TGTGCCAGCAGCTCAATACGGACTAGCGGGAACAAGAATGAGCAGTTCTTC
CASSSIRTSGNKNEQFF
>many|TRBJ2-7|TRBV28|-
TGTGCCAGCAGTTATCTATGGGAGCAGTACTTC
CASSYLWEQYF
>many|TRBJ2-1|TRBV30|TRBD2
TGTGCCTGGGGAGGGACTAGCGGGACTCGACTACGCAATGAGCAGTTCTTC
CAWGGTSGTRLRNEQFF
>many|TRBJ2-1|TRBV6-5|-
TGTGCCAGCAGTTCCCCGGGAGAGCAGTTCTTC
CASSSPGEQFF